This T cell receptor (beta chain) emerged from a study of blood T cell repertoires in COVID-19. In the authors' methods: Quantification of nucleated cells was approximated via reference gene primer amplification. Produced via immunoSEQ multiplex PCR; TCRdb's table is partial and in-frame only. V, J and clone size are taken as reported in that table, and D and trimming were inferred from the DNA itself. In the table there are about 250,000 clones, about 82% of which are singletons. This CDR3 has 16 amino acids. J was trimmed by 5 bases and V by 9 bases; bases with no gene match: 12. Germline V gives CDR1 SGHNT, CDR2 YYREEE (reference sequence).

The clonotype originates from a man aged 45 to 65 with active or convalescent COVID-19. The specimen was peripheral blood. This chain uses TRBV5-4 with TRBJ2-5; TRBD2 matches at 14 bases. Here the CDR3 reads CATKGLAGEVGETQYF. The CDR3 DNA reads as TGTGCCACCAAGGGACTAGCGGGAGAGGTCGGGGAGACCCAGTACTTC.